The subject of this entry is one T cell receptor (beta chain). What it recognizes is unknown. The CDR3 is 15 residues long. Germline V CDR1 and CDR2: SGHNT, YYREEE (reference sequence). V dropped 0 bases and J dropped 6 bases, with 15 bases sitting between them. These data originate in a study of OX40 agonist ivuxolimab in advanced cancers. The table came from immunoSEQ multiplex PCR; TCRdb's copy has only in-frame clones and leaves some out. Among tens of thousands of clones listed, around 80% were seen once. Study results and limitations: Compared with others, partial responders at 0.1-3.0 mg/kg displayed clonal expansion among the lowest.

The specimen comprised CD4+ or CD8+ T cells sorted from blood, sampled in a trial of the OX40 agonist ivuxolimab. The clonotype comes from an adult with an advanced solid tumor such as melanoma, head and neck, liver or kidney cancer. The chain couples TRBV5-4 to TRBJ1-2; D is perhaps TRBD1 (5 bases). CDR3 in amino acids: CASSLARAGRNGYTF. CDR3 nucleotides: TGTGCCAGCAGCTTGGCCAGGGCAGGGAGGAATGGCTACACCTTC. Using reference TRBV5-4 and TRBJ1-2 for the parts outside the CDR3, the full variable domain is ETGVTQSPTHLIKTRGQQVTLRCSSQSGHNTVSWYQQALGQGPQFIFQYYREEENGRGNFPPRFSGLQFPNYSSELNVNALELDDSALYLCASSLARAGRNGYTFGSGTRLTVV.